Listed here are 19 T cell receptor beta chains from one sample, sequenced in a study of blood T cell repertoires in COVID-19. The protocol was immunoSEQ multiplex PCR, while the TCRdb copy is restricted to in-frame clones and leaves out a portion. The sample has some 220,000 clones; 88% are singletons. Sequences were obtained from PBMCs or T cells enriched from blood (not recorded which). Every receptor here comes from a woman aged 25 to 39 who had recovered from COVID-19.

The gene calls are TRBV9 and TRBJ1-2, with D possibly TRBD1 on 6 matching bases. Germline CDR1 is SGDLS and CDR2 is YYNGEE. V was shortened by 3 bases and J by 0 bases, with 12 bases between the two germline ends. The CDR3 sequence is 15 residues long. The CDR3 DNA sequence: TGTGCCAGCAGCGCCCGGGACACTCCTAACTATGGCTACACCTTC. It specifies CASSARDTPNYGYTF.

The V and J genes are TRBV5-4 and TRBJ1-4; 7 positions match TRBD1. V lost 0 bases, J lost 0 bases, and 8 bases stayed unmatched. This CDR3 is 18 amino acids long. Germline lookup yields CDR1 SGHNT and CDR2 YYREEE (reference sequence). Here the CDR3 reads CASSLDPGQPSTNEKLFF. The CDR3 coding sequence is TGTGCCAGCAGCTTGGACCCGGGACAGCCTTCAACTAATGAAAAACTGTTTTTT. Filled out from reference TRBV5-4 and TRBJ1-4, the complete variable domain reads ETGVTQSPTHLIKTRGQQVTLRCSSQSGHNTVSWYQQALGQGPQFIFQYYREEENGRGNFPPRFSGLQFPNYSSELNVNALELDDSALYLCASSLDPGQPSTNEKLFFGSGTQLSVL.

J is TRBJ2-3 and V is TRBV3-1 (or the pseudogene TRBV3-2); 8 positions agree with TRBD1. V dropped 1 base and J dropped 0; count of bases not matched to a gene: 9. There are 18 residues in the CDR3. Per germline, CDR1 LGHDT and CDR2 YNNKEL (reference sequence). CDR3 bases: TGTGCCAGCAGCCAAGGACAAGGACAGGGACGTAGCACAGATACGCAGTATTTT. Translated: CASSQGQGQGRSTDTQYF.

In this sample, this clone turned up once. V is TRBV3-1 (or the pseudogene TRBV3-2) and J is TRBJ1-1; D not certain. The CDR3 has 14 residues. V was trimmed by 5 bases and J by 3 bases, leaving 13 bases between them. Looked up from germline, CDR1 is LGHDT and CDR2 is YNNKEL (reference sequence). The CDR3 region is CASSVVGADTEAFF. CDR3 coding DNA: TGTGCCAGCAGCGTTGTAGGTGCGGACACTGAAGCTTTCTTT.

The V and J genes are TRBV7-2 and TRBJ1-3; TRBD1 agrees at 7 bases. Losses at the gene ends were 4 bases for V and 4 bases for J; bases not matched to a gene: 4. The germline V gene has CDR1 SGHTA and CDR2 FQGNSA. This CDR3 contains 14 residues. The CDR3 loop reads CASSYGGGGNTIYF. In DNA, the CDR3 is TGTGCCAGCAGCTACGGAGGGGGCGGAAACACCATATATTTT.

This clone occurred once. The chain recombines TRBV19 with TRBJ1-5; no definite D call. CDR1 LNHDA and CDR2 SQIVND come from the germline V gene (reference sequence). Trimming stripped 10 bases from V and 9 bases from J, with 7 bases between. CDR3 length equals 9 residues. CDR3 sequence reads: CATGRPQHF. The DNA of the CDR3 is TGTGCCACCGGTAGGCCCCAGCATTTT. The full variable domain, completed using reference TRBV19 and TRBJ1-5, is DGGITQSPKYLFRKEGQNVTLSCEQNLNHDAMYWYRQDPGQGLRLIYYSQIVNDFQKGDIAEGYSVSREKKESFPLTVTSAQKNPTAFYLCATGRPQHFGDGTRLSIL.

The genes are TRBV4-3 and TRBJ2-7; D unresolved. The CDR3 is 14 residues long. The germline V and J ends were trimmed by 1 base and 0 bases, with 7 bases remaining between them. The germline CDR1 and CDR2 sequences are LGHNA and YSLEER. The CDR3 DNA follows: TGCGCCAGCAGCCAAGCCACCAGCTCCTACGAGCAGTACTTC. This codes for CASSQATSSYEQYF.

The chain carries TRBV15 and TRBJ2-3, with D unclear. With 3 bases removed from V and 4 bases from J, the gap between germline ends came to 8 bases. Looked up from germline, CDR1 is LNHNV and CDR2 is YYDKDF (reference sequence). This CDR3 contains 13 residues. The CDR3 coding sequence is TGTGCCACCAGCAGGCCGCGGTCAGATACGCAGTATTTT. Protein product: CATSRPRSDTQYF.

This clone showed up just a few times. J is TRBJ1-6 and V is TRBV4-2; 7 bases map to TRBD1. The trim removed 1 base at V and 9 bases at J, leaving 9 bases unmatched. CDR1 is LGHNA and CDR2 is YNFKEQ in the germline V gene. This CDR3 is 16 amino acids long. The CDR3 protein is CASSQGPDRERSPLHF. The CDR3, as DNA: TGTGCCAGCAGCCAAGGCCCTGACAGGGAACGTTCACCCCTCCACTTT.

The V and J genes are TRBV25-1 and TRBJ2-5; tentative D call: TRBD1 (5 bases). The CDR3 spans 14 residues. CDR1 MGHDK and CDR2 SYGVNS come from the germline V gene. V was trimmed by 0 bases and J by 6 bases, leaving 11 bases between them. CDR3 in DNA: TGTGCCAGCAGTGAATATATAACAGGAAAGACCCAGTACTTC. This sequence encodes CASSEYITGKTQYF.

This clone was observed a few times. V usage is TRBV7-2 and J usage is TRBJ2-7; the match to TRBD1 covers 8 bases. V lost 3 bases, J lost 2 bases, and 3 bases stayed unmatched. In germline, CDR1 is SGHTA, CDR2 FQGNSA. The CDR3 has 14 residues. The CDR3 DNA reads TGTGCCAGCAGCTTCAACAGGGGGACCTACGAGCAGTACTTC. This sequence encodes CASSFNRGTYEQYF.

J is TRBJ1-1 and V is TRBV14, with D possibly being TRBD1 (5 bases). CDR3 length: 16 amino acids. Germline loops: CDR1 SGHDN, CDR2 FVKESK. The V gene lost 4 bases and the J gene lost 1 base, with 16 bases spanning the gap. The CDR3 spells CASSPTGGPENTEAFF. The CDR3 DNA reads TGTGCCAGCAGCCCGACCGGGGGTCCGGAGAACACTGAAGCTTTCTTT. The variable domain in full, with the rest retrieved from reference TRBV14 and TRBJ1-1, is EAGVTQFPSHSVIEKGQTVTLRCDPISGHDNLYWYRRVMGKEIKFLLHFVKESKQDESGMPNNRFLAERTGGTYSTLKVQPAELEDSGVYFCASSPTGGPENTEAFFGQGTRLTVV.

The CDR3 DNA reads as TGTGCCAGCAGTCGGGAGGGCGGAGCTGAAGCTTTCTTT. It translates to CASSREGGAEAFF. The chain has TRBV2 and TRBJ1-1; D remains unclear. The length of the CDR3 is 13 residues. V lost 5 bases to trimming and J lost 6 bases, with 13 bases between them. Germline assignment: CDR1 SNHLY and CDR2 FYNNEI.

V and J are TRBV19 and TRBJ1-5; unclear D gene. CDR1 and CDR2 from the germline V gene are LNHDA and SQIVND (reference sequence). This CDR3 comprises 16 residues. V lost 4 bases and J 0 bases, leaving 13 bases between the germline ends. The CDR3 bases are TGTGCCAGTAGTAGCAACAATCAGGCTAGCAATCAGCCCCAGCATTTT. It is translated as CASSSNNQASNQPQHF.

The J gene is TRBJ2-1, the V gene TRBV12-3 or TRBV12-4; D call uncertain. CDR3 length equals 11 residues. Trimming took 1 base from V and 10 from J, leaving 5 bases between them. The CDR3 DNA follows: TGTGCCAGCAGTTTAGACACCGAGCAGTTCTTC. This gives the protein CASSLDTEQFF.

The chain combines TRBV10-2 with TRBJ1-5; D remains unclear. V was trimmed by 5 bases and J by 6 bases, leaving 8 bases between them. Per germline, CDR1 WSHSY and CDR2 SAAADI. The CDR3 length is 12 residues. As DNA, the CDR3 is TGCGCCAGCAGTTCGCGGCCTCAGCCCCAGCATTTT. Its protein product is CASSSRPQPQHF.

The V call is TRBV7-2, the J call TRBJ2-5; 8 bases are a match to TRBD1. Germline CDR1 SGHTA, CDR2 FQGNSA. V lost 2 bases and J lost 2; bases outside the gene matches: 7. The CDR3 runs 16 residues. The CDR3 coding sequence is TGTGCCAGCAGCTTAACGAAGGGGACAGGACAAGAGACCCAGTACTTC. Protein: CASSLTKGTGQETQYF.

This clone was seen just once. This chain links TRBV6-1 with TRBJ1-5; D is unclear. Trimming removed 2 bases at V and 4 bases at J, with 12 bases between. The CDR3 has 15 amino acids. Germline V gene sequence: CDR1 MNHNS, CDR2 SASEGT. The CDR3 coding sequence is TGTGCCAGCAGTGAAATCCCAAACGGGAATCAGCCCCAGCATTTT. As protein: CASSEIPNGNQPQHF.

The gene calls are TRBV7-9 and TRBJ2-5; possibly TRBD1 for D (6 bases). V was clipped by 3 bases and J by 2 bases, with 10 bases between them. The CDR3 extends over 14 amino acids. Germline loops: CDR1 SEHNR, CDR2 FQNEAQ (reference sequence). The CDR3 sequence: CASSFRTEQETQYF. CDR3 DNA sequence: TGTGCCAGCAGCTTTCGGACAGAGCAAGAGACCCAGTACTTC.